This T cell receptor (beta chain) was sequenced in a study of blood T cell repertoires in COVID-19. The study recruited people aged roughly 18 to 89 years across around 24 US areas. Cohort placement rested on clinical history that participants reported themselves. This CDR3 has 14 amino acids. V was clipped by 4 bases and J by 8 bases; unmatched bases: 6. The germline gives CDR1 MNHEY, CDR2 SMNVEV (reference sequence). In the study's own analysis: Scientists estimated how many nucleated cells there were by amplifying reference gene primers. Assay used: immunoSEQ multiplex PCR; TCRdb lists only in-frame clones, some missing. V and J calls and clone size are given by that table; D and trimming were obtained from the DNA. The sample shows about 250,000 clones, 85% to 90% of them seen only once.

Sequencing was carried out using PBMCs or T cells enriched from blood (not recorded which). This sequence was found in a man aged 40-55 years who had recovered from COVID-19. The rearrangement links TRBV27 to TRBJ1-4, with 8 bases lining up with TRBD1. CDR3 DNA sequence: TGTGCCAGCAGTTCTTCCGGGACAGGAGAAAAACTGTTTTTT. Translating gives CASSSSGTGEKLFF.